This T cell receptor (beta chain) originates from a study of Graves' ophthalmopathy and Graves' hyperthyroidism. Amplified TCR beta CDR3 regions were obtained using RNA transcripts as template. HTBI-primed first-round RT-PCR preceded second-round multiplex PCR. TCRdb reprocessed the multiplex PCR reads via MiXCR and lists one record per CDR3 protein. The sample records around 1.1 million distinct CDR3 sequences, 36% being singletons. The germline V gene encodes CDR1 ENHRY and CDR2 SYGVKD. V was shortened by 10 bases and J by 6 bases, with 21 bases between the two germline ends. The CDR3 totals 14 residues.

The source material was peripheral blood or thyroid tissue (not recorded which). This rearrangement joins TRBV10-3 to TRBJ2-5, with D possibly being TRBD2 (6 bases). The source is an adult man with Graves' hyperthyroidism. CDR3 amino acids: CATHARAGSKTQYF. DNA for the CDR3: TGTGCCACCCACGCCAGGGCCGGGAGCAAGACCCAGTACTTC.